The 29 T cell receptor beta chains in this list originate from one sample, sequenced in a study of CD8 T cells in ankylosing spondylitis (TCRdb year 2017). The library came from 5' RACE. For sequencing, an Illumina HiSeq 2500 was employed. TCRdb took the public reads, trimmed them with fastp at Q25, ran MiXCR for clone calling and kept in-frame beta chains. Rows merge per CDR3 protein into single entries with the most common DNA and genes. The sample has about 300,000 distinct CDR3 sequences on record, 11% of them singletons. The top ten constitute roughly 9.2% of the sample. Sequencing input: blood, either unsorted or a sorted T cell fraction (not recorded which). The receptors were gathered from a female donor with ankylosing spondylitis or in good health (not recorded which).

This clonotype was seen at least ten times. The chain recombines TRBV18 with TRBJ2-1, with D possibly being TRBD2 (5 bases). Germline values: CDR1 KGHSH, CDR2 LQKENI. The CDR3 is 13 amino acids. V was cut by 4 bases and J by 6 bases, with 10 bases left in between. DNA of the CDR3: TGTGCCAGCTCACAATCCCGGGGCAATGAGCAGTTCTTC. Its translation is CASSQSRGNEQFF.

This chain joins TRBV5-1 and TRBJ2-1, with D perhaps being TRBD1 or TRBD2 (5 bases each). CDR1 and CDR2 from the germline V gene are SGHRS and YFSETQ. The V end was cut by 4 bases, the J end by 0 bases, with 14 bases between. The CDR3 is 16 amino acids. The CDR3 nucleotides are TGCGCCAGCAGCGCGGTGTGGGGGAGCTCCTACAATGAGCAGTTCTTC. It encodes CASSAVWGSSYNEQFF. Supplemented by reference TRBV5-1 and TRBJ2-1, the full variable domain reads KAGVTQTPRYLIKTRGQQVTLSCSPISGHRSVSWYQQTPGQGLQFLFEYFSETQRNKGNFPGRFSGRQFSNSRSEMNVSTLELGDSALYLCASSAVWGSSYNEQFFGPGTRLTVL.

This clonotype has ten or more counts. The chain joins TRBV28 to TRBJ1-6; 7 bases match TRBD1. V lost 5 bases and J lost 10; bases outside the gene matches: 8. The germline gives CDR1 MDHEN, CDR2 SYDVKM. CDR3 size: 14 residues. CDR3 sequence (DNA): TGTGCCAGCAGTCCAAATACAGGGGTGTCACCCCTCCACTTT. Translating gives CASSPNTGVSPLHF.

The V gene is TRBV27, the J gene TRBJ1-2, with D possibly matching TRBD1 (6 bases). CDR1 is MNHEY and CDR2 is SMNVEV in the germline V gene (reference sequence). CDR3 length: 15 amino acids. Trimming took 7 bases from V and 2 from J, leaving 17 bases between them. This CDR3 reads CASTPYTGHNYGYTF. CDR3 nucleotides: TGTGCCAGCACCCCTTATACAGGGCACAACTATGGCTACACCTTC.

The chain has TRBV11-2 and TRBJ2-7, with 7 bases aligning to TRBD1. The CDR3 is made up of 16 amino acids. CDR1 is SGHAT, CDR2 FQNNGV, per germline. With 0 bases clipped from V and 2 bases from J, the junction kept 7 bases outside the gene matches. CDR3 nucleotide sequence: TGTGCCAGCAGCTTAGATCGGGCAGGGGGAACCTACGAGCAGTACTTC. The encoded protein is CASSLDRAGGTYEQYF.

This clonotype was found many times. Written as DNA, the CDR3 is TGTGCCAGCAGCCAAGCGGGAGCGGGAGATACGCAGTATTTT. This encodes CASSQAGAGDTQYF. The genes are TRBV14 and TRBJ2-3; tentative D call: TRBD2 (6 bases). Germline V gene data show CDR1 as SGHDN and CDR2 as FVKESK. V lost 1 base and J 5 bases, leaving 10 bases between the germline ends. The CDR3 extends over 14 amino acids.

This clonotype was picked up many times. The chain recombines TRBV20-1 with TRBJ1-6; D is unclear. The length of the CDR3 is 15 residues. Germline V lookup: CDR1 DFQATT, CDR2 SNEGSKA (reference sequence). The V gene lost 3 bases and the J gene lost 0 bases, with 9 bases spanning the gap. The CDR3 sequence is CSAREGSSYNSPLHF. The CDR3, as DNA: TGCAGTGCTAGGGAGGGAAGCTCCTATAATTCACCCCTCCACTTT.

To note about this clonotype: This could be a read error, since a much larger clone is one nucleotide away. V is TRBV27 and J is TRBJ1-2; 9 nucleotides match TRBD1. The CDR3 has 18 residues. Germline CDR1 reads MNHEY; CDR2 reads SMNVEV (reference sequence). The CDR3 is CASSLSGTGTKANYGDTF. The CDR3, as DNA: TGTGCCAGCAGTTTAAGTGGGACAGGGACAAAAGCTAACTATGGCGACACCTTC.

At least ten counts were recorded for this clonotype. The chain combines TRBV20-1 with TRBJ2-5, with 11 positions matching TRBD2. Trimming took 4 bases from V and 1 from J; bases not matched to a gene: 11. This CDR3 has 17 residues. In germline, CDR1 is DFQATT, CDR2 SNEGSKA (reference sequence). The CDR3 DNA reads TGCAGTGCTAATAGCGGGGGGGCACCGATTCGCCAAGAGACCCAGTACTTC. Residues: CSANSGGAPIRQETQYF.

The chain couples TRBV20-1 to TRBJ2-7; unclear D gene. The CDR3 extends over 15 amino acids. The germline gives CDR1 DFQATT, CDR2 SNEGSKA (reference sequence). V lost 0 bases and J lost 3, with 15 bases in between. The CDR3 region is CSARDRQFSLYEQYF. In nucleotides, the CDR3 is TGCAGTGCTAGAGATCGGCAGTTTAGTCTCTACGAGCAGTACTTC.

In its sample, this clonotype was seen a few times. The chain has TRBV7-9 and TRBJ1-5, with D tentatively TRBD1 (5 bases). Germline CDR1 SEHNR, CDR2 FQNEAQ (reference sequence). Trimming took 2 bases from V and 3 from J, leaving 14 bases between them. CDR3 length equals 16 residues. In nucleotides, the CDR3 is TGTGCCAGCAGCTTAAATGTCGGGGGTGACAATCAGCCCCAGCATTTT. Amino acid sequence: CASSLNVGGDNQPQHF.

Remarks on this clonotype: A single base separates this from a much larger clone, so it may be a read error. This sequence joins TRBV5-1 and TRBJ2-2; D is perhaps TRBD1 or TRBD2 (5 bases each). The CDR3 is 15 residues long. CDR1 SGHRS and CDR2 YFSETQ come from the germline V gene. CDR3 DNA sequence: TGCGCCAGCAGCGTCGGGACCGTCGGGCCCGGGGAGCTGCTTTTT. It specifies CASSVGTVGPGELLF. Drawing the rest from reference TRBV5-1 and TRBJ2-2, the complete variable domain is KAGVTQTPRYLIKTRGQQVTLSCSPISGHRSVSWYQQTPGQGLQFLFEYFSETQRNKGNFPGRFSGRQFSNSRSEMNVSTLELGDSALYLCASSVGTVGPGELLFGEGSRLTVL.

This clonotype was detected many times. The chain employs TRBV12-3 or TRBV12-4 and TRBJ1-2, with D unclear. The CDR3 extends over 16 amino acids. V was trimmed by 6 bases and J by 4 bases, leaving 21 bases between them. The CDR3 coding sequence is TGTGCCAGCAGCCATCCACGAACTTCAAGAGGCTATGGCTACACCTTC. Translation: CASSHPRTSRGYGYTF.

In its sample, this clonotype was seen a few times. The chain joins TRBV12-3 or TRBV12-4 to TRBJ1-3; a possible D gene is TRBD1 (5 bases). The CDR3 extends over 16 amino acids. Between the trimmed V and J ends, which lost 6 bases and 8 bases, there was a span of 23 bases. The CDR3 nucleotides read TGTGCCAGCAGCCATCTAAACCAGGGAATGAGGGACACCATATATTTT. It yields the protein CASSHLNQGMRDTIYF.

The V and J genes are TRBV7-2 and TRBJ1-5, with TRBD1 identical over 7 bases. V shed 2 bases and J 3 bases; nucleotides not matched to a gene: 4. The CDR3 has 15 residues. Germline V gene lookup returns CDR1 SGHTA and CDR2 FQGNSA. CDR3 DNA: TGTGCCAGCAGCTTATTGAGGGGGCCCAATCAGCCCCAGCATTTT. This sequence encodes CASSLLRGPNQPQHF.

The V gene is TRBV5-1, the J gene TRBJ1-3; D uncertain. V dropped 4 bases and J dropped 3 bases, with 14 bases sitting between them. Germline V gene sequence: CDR1 SGHRS, CDR2 YFSETQ. The CDR3 has 15 amino acids. CDR3 nucleotides: TGCGCCAGCAGCAGTGACGGTGCCGGTGGAAACACCATATATTTT. It is translated as CASSSDGAGGNTIYF.

This clonotype was found many times. The germline gene is not matched at one end of the junction; a read error may be the cause. The chain uses TRBV12-3 or TRBV12-4 and TRBJ2-1; maybe TRBD2 (7 bases). This CDR3 has 11 residues. CDR3 DNA sequence: TGTGCCAGCAGCTTAGGGGGGGGGCAGTTCTTC. Amino acids: CASSLGGGQFF.

The chain carries TRBV6-1 and TRBJ2-3; D tentatively fits TRBD1 or TRBD2 (5 bases each). Trimming took 5 bases from V and 9 from J, leaving 18 bases between them. The CDR3 runs to 14 residues. Per the germline V gene, CDR1 is MNHNS and CDR2 is SASEGT. CDR3 sequence: CASSLTGLGGTQYF. For the CDR3, the DNA is TGTGCCAGCAGTCTAACAGGACTGGGTGGGACGCAGTATTTT.

V gene TRBV5-1 combines with J gene TRBJ2-5; the D gene could be TRBD1 or TRBD2 (5 bases each). This CDR3 has 14 residues. V lost 2 bases and J 5 bases, leaving 13 bases between the germline ends. Germline V gene sequence: CDR1 SGHRS, CDR2 YFSETQ. CDR3 in amino acids: CASSLRGDGETQYF. The CDR3 nucleotides are TGCGCCAGCAGCTTAAGAGGGGATGGGGAGACCCAGTACTTC.

This clonotype was seen at least ten times. The V gene is TRBV5-1, the J gene TRBJ1-2, with TRBD1 matching over 7 bases. The CDR3 is 14 amino acids. J lost 8 bases, V lost 1 base, and 8 bases had no gene match. Germline-derived CDR1 and CDR2 are SGHRS and YFSETQ. The CDR3, as DNA: TGCGCCAGCAGCTTGACAGGGGCGACCTTCGGCTACACCTTC. Residues: CASSLTGATFGYTF.

This sequence joins TRBV15 and TRBJ2-2; 9 nucleotides align to TRBD1. This CDR3 region has 15 residues. Germline V gives CDR1 LNHNV, CDR2 YYDKDF (reference sequence). V gave up 3 bases and J gave up 6 bases; unmatched junction bases: 5. CDR3 loop: CATSSRDRESGELFF. The CDR3 region has the DNA TGTGCCACCAGCAGCAGGGACAGGGAATCCGGGGAGCTGTTTTTT.

This clonotype was seen a handful of times. V is TRBV6-1 and J is TRBJ2-7; D call uncertain. Per the germline V gene, CDR1 is MNHNS and CDR2 is SASEGT. Between the trimmed V and J ends, which lost 5 bases and 0 bases, there was a span of 11 bases. The length of the CDR3 is 14 residues. CDR3 amino acids: CASSPPGISYEQYF. The CDR3 DNA sequence: TGTGCCAGCAGTCCACCAGGTATCTCCTACGAGCAGTACTTC.

The gene calls are TRBV6-1 and TRBJ2-3, with 13 bases aligning to TRBD2. The V gene end was trimmed by 7 bases and the J gene end by 8 bases; junction bases not matched to a gene: 9. Germline V CDR1 and CDR2: MNHNS, SASEGT. This CDR3 contains 15 residues. The CDR3 DNA sequence: TGTGCCAGCACCAGCGGACTAGCGGGAGTTGGTACGCAGTATTTT. It is translated as CASTSGLAGVGTQYF.

This clonotype was counted many times. CDR3 protein: CATSGRKPIFSGNTIYF. Here the CDR3 DNA reads TGTGCCACCTCCGGACGGAAACCTATCTTCTCTGGAAACACCATATATTTT. J is TRBJ1-3 and V is TRBV15; no firm D call. Deletions cut 8 bases from V and 0 bases from J, with 20 bases between. This CDR3 contains 17 residues. Germline assignment: CDR1 LNHNV and CDR2 YYDKDF (reference sequence). The full variable domain, completed using reference TRBV15 and TRBJ1-3, is DAMVIQNPRYQVTQFGKPVTLSCSQTLNHNVMYWYQQKSSQAPKLLFHYYDKDFNNEADTPDNFQSRRPNTSFCFLDIRSPGLGDTAMYLCATSGRKPIFSGNTIYFGEGSWLTVV.

This clonotype was counted a few times. The chain combines TRBV19 with TRBJ1-2; TRBD1 is a possible D gene (5 bases). With 7 bases removed from V and 1 base from J, the gap between germline ends came to 19 bases. The CDR3 totals 16 residues. The germline gives CDR1 LNHDA, CDR2 SQIVND (reference sequence). As DNA, the CDR3 is TGTGCCAGTACCCACGGCGGGGGAGGGATTAACTATGGCTACACCTTC. It specifies CASTHGGGGINYGYTF. The full variable domain, in which reference TRBV19 and TRBJ1-2 provide the parts outside the CDR3, is DGGITQSPKYLFRKEGQNVTLSCEQNLNHDAMYWYRQDPGQGLRLIYYSQIVNDFQKGDIAEGYSVSREKKESFPLTVTSAQKNPTAFYLCASTHGGGGINYGYTFGSGTRLTVV.

This clonotype was picked up many times. The chain has TRBV12-3 or TRBV12-4 and TRBJ1-2, with 7 bases fitting TRBD1. This CDR3 contains 14 residues. The V and J ends lost 5 bases and 4 bases, in that order; junction bases with no gene match: 7. The CDR3 spells CASSARQGRYGYTF. In nucleotides, the CDR3 is TGTGCCAGCAGTGCAAGACAGGGACGCTATGGCTACACCTTC.

This clonotype was detected many times. V gene TRBV5-1 combines with J gene TRBJ1-5, with TRBD1 matching over 8 bases. In germline, CDR1 is SGHRS, CDR2 YFSETQ. CDR3 length equals 13 residues. Trimming at V came to 4 bases and at J to 6 bases, leaving 3 bases not matched to a gene. The CDR3 loop is CASSTRGPQPQHF. CDR3 DNA: TGCGCCAGCAGCACCAGGGGGCCTCAGCCCCAGCATTTT.

This clonotype has a handful of counts. The chain is built from TRBV27 and TRBJ2-1; D is perhaps TRBD1 (5 bases). The CDR3 extends over 15 amino acids. The V and J ends lost 3 bases and 1 base respectively, with 10 bases between them. Germline V CDR1 and CDR2: MNHEY, SMNVEV (reference sequence). The CDR3 region has the DNA TGTGCCAGCAGTTTCCTTGGACAATCCTACAATGAGCAGTTCTTC. Translated: CASSFLGQSYNEQFF.

At least ten counts were recorded for this clonotype. This chain links TRBV20-1 with TRBJ2-1; 10 bases map to TRBD2. The CDR3 loop spans 14 amino acids. The V and J ends lost 6 bases and 4 bases, in that order; junction bases with no gene match: 6. Germline V gene sequence: CDR1 DFQATT, CDR2 SNEGSKA (reference sequence). CDR3 coding DNA: TGCAGTGCGACCGGGACTAGCGCGTACAATGAGCAGTTCTTC. Encoded protein: CSATGTSAYNEQFF.